What follows is one TCR beta chain and its context. Original data processing: It was from reference gene primer amplification that nucleated cell counts were estimated. The assay was immunoSEQ multiplex PCR, and TCRdb's table has in-frame clones only and misses some. Clone size and the V and J calls come from that table; the DNA yielded D and trimming. The repertoire includes about 130,000 clones, more than 75% of them detected once, and about 3.5% sits in the top ten. This CDR3 is built from 18 residues. The ends were cut back, 3 bases at V and 2 bases at J, with 19 bases in the middle. The germline V gene has CDR1 LGHNT and CDR2 FRNRAP. This record belongs to a study of blood T cell repertoires in COVID-19. Study in general: Acute and convalescent COVID-19 specimens originated in the United States, Italy and Spain. Sources were T cells, B-cell-depleted T cells, or PBMCs; the material itself was cDNA or gDNA.

The sequence was collected from a man aged 50-59 years with active COVID-19. Sequenced input: peripheral blood. V gene TRBV12-5 combines with J gene TRBJ2-2; D might be TRBD2 (6 bases). DNA for the CDR3: TGTGCTAGTGGTTTCAACCCTGGGACTTCCATTAACACCGGGGAGCTGTTTTTT. Protein sequence: CASGFNPGTSINTGELFF.